Shown below are 22 T cell receptor beta chains from a single sample sequenced in a study of cytomegalovirus exposure and HLA in healthy donors. Primers included in the PCR were 60 Vbeta and 13 Jbeta primers. TCRdb keeps only in-frame clones here, not all; method: immunoSEQ multiplex PCR. The profile shows 110,000 or so clones, 75% to 90% of them singletons. Sequencing used PBMCs. These receptors were taken from a man aged 25 to 45 in good health and CMV-seropositive.

This sequence joins TRBV19 and TRBJ2-3; TRBD2 agrees at 9 bases. The CDR3 extends over 14 amino acids. With V trimmed by 8 bases and J by 4 bases, 7 bases remained unmatched. From germline, CDR1 is LNHDA and CDR2 SQIVND (reference sequence). This CDR3 is CASSRGLAPDTQYF. The CDR3 nucleotides are TGTGCCAGTTCCCGGGGACTAGCTCCAGATACGCAGTATTTT.

The rearrangement joins TRBV6-5 to TRBJ2-7, with a tentative D call TRBD1 (5 bases). The V and J ends lost 6 bases and 0 bases respectively, with 9 bases between them. The germline V gene has CDR1 MNHEY and CDR2 SVGAGI. The CDR3 consists of 13 residues. The CDR3 bases are TGTGCCAGCAGGTGGGGCCTCTCCTACGAGCAGTACTTC. Translating gives CASRWGLSYEQYF.

The chain joins TRBV5-1 to TRBJ1-1; perhaps TRBD1 as D (6 bases). Per germline, CDR1 SGHRS and CDR2 YFSETQ. The CDR3 is 13 residues long. Deletions cut 7 bases from V and 6 bases from J, with 16 bases between. The CDR3 nucleotides are TGCGCCAGCGGACCGACAGGAGATTCTGAAGCTTTCTTT. It specifies CASGPTGDSEAFF.

V gene TRBV5-4 combines with J gene TRBJ2-7; 9 bases fit TRBD1. Losses at the gene ends were 7 bases for V and 2 bases for J; bases not matched to a gene: 10. This CDR3 is 15 amino acids long. Germline V gives CDR1 SGHNT, CDR2 YYREEE (reference sequence). The CDR3 DNA reads as TGTGCCAGCGGATTTCGGACAGGGGCGGCCTACGAGCAGTACTTC. Protein sequence: CASGFRTGAAYEQYF.

A few counts support this clone. This rearrangement joins TRBV6-5 to TRBJ1-5; 8 bases fit TRBD1. V shed 6 bases, J shed 6 bases, and the junction held 4 bases outside the gene matches. There are 13 residues in the CDR3. Germline V gives CDR1 MNHEY, CDR2 SVGAGI. CDR3 sequence reads: CASSLGQGQPQHF. The CDR3 region has the DNA TGTGCCAGCAGCCTTGGACAGGGTCAGCCCCAGCATTTT.

The chain combines TRBV4-3 with TRBJ2-4; perhaps TRBD2 as D (7 bases). The CDR3 sequence is 15 residues long. The V and J ends lost 5 bases and 5 bases respectively, with 16 bases between them. Germline V CDR1 and CDR2: LGHNA, YSLEER. CDR3 nucleotide sequence: TGCGCCAGCAGCTCCCGGGGGGCCGGGGAAAACATTCAGTACTTC. Protein: CASSSRGAGENIQYF.

J is TRBJ1-2 and V is TRBV6-5; 9 nucleotides line up with TRBD1. CDR1 is MNHEY and CDR2 is SVGAGI in the germline V gene. CDR3 length: 14 amino acids. Trimming at V came to 6 bases and at J to 5 bases, leaving 7 bases not matched to a gene. The CDR3: CASSRDRAPYGYTF. The CDR3 bases are TGTGCCAGCAGCCGGGACAGGGCACCTTATGGCTACACCTTC.

The V call is TRBV19, the J call TRBJ2-7, with TRBD1 as a possible D gene (6 bases). In germline, CDR1 is LNHDA, CDR2 SQIVND (reference sequence). Deletions cut 3 bases from V and 1 base from J, with 13 bases between. The CDR3 has 15 amino acids. CDR3 sequence reads: CASSIGPGQSYEQYF. CDR3 nucleotides: TGTGCCAGTAGTATCGGCCCCGGACAGTCCTACGAGCAGTACTTC.

In its sample, this clone was seen once. V and J are TRBV7-8 and TRBJ2-7; D gene unclear. The CDR3 consists of 14 residues. Per the germline V gene, CDR1 is SGHVS and CDR2 is FQNEAQ. Trimming pared 1 base from V and 3 bases from J, leaving 10 bases between. This CDR3 is CASSLGPGNYEQYF. Written as DNA, the CDR3 is TGTGCCAGCAGCTTAGGTCCAGGTAACTACGAGCAGTACTTC.

This clone came up a few times. This chain joins TRBV19 and TRBJ2-7; 9 bases agree with TRBD1. The CDR3 is 16 amino acids. From germline, CDR1 is LNHDA and CDR2 SQIVND (reference sequence). V gave up 5 bases and J gave up 0 bases; unmatched junction bases: 8. The CDR3 sequence is CASSSRTGEGSYEQYF. The CDR3 DNA reads as TGTGCCAGTAGTTCACGGACAGGGGAGGGCTCCTACGAGCAGTACTTC.

The CDR3 protein is CAWSVGGGHRETQYF. As DNA, the CDR3 is TGTGCCTGGAGTGTAGGCGGGGGCCACCGAGAGACCCAGTACTTC. V is TRBV30 and J is TRBJ2-5; D might be TRBD2 (7 bases). From germline, CDR1 is GTSNPN and CDR2 SVGIG (reference sequence). This CDR3 is 15 amino acids long. V gave up 0 bases and J gave up 4 bases, with 15 bases separating them. Drawing the rest from reference TRBV30 and TRBJ2-5, the complete variable domain is SQTIHQWPATLVQPVGSPLSLECTVEGTSNPNLYWYRQAAGRGLQLLFYSVGIGQISSEVPQNLSASRPQDRQFILSSKKLLLSDSGFYLCAWSVGGGHRETQYFGPGTRLLVL.

This sequence joins TRBV6-1 and TRBJ2-7; D remains unclear. The CDR3 covers 13 residues. The V gene lost 2 bases and the J gene lost 3 bases, with 8 bases spanning the gap. Looked up from germline, CDR1 is MNHNS and CDR2 is SASEGT. CDR3 DNA sequence: TGTGCCAGCAGTGAACGGGTCTTCTACGAGCAGTACTTC. This encodes CASSERVFYEQYF.

The V gene is TRBV7-9, the J gene TRBJ2-5; a possible D gene is TRBD2 (5 bases). Trimming cost V 5 bases and J 4 bases, with 17 bases left between them. The length of the CDR3 is 15 residues. The germline gives CDR1 SEHNR, CDR2 FQNEAQ (reference sequence). Written as DNA, the CDR3 is TGTGCCAGCAGCCTAAGCGGTACCCTCGGAGAGACCCAGTACTTC. The encoded protein is CASSLSGTLGETQYF.

The J gene is TRBJ2-7, the V gene TRBV19, with 14 bases that match TRBD2. The V gene's germline CDR1 is LNHDA and CDR2 SQIVND (reference sequence). The V segment lost 7 bases and the J segment 5 bases; nucleotides outside the gene matches: 16. The CDR3 is 18 residues long. The CDR3 region is CASIPSTSGGAIFHEQYF. In nucleotides, the CDR3 is TGTGCCAGTATTCCTTCGACTAGCGGGGGGGCAATTTTCCACGAGCAGTACTTC.

A remark on this clone: The same CDR3 can be traced to other DNA sequences in this sample. This sequence joins TRBV5-1 and TRBJ1-1; D perhaps matches TRBD1 (5 bases). The CDR3 extends over 14 amino acids. Trimming pared 4 bases from V and 1 base from J, leaving 11 bases between. Germline V gives CDR1 SGHRS, CDR2 YFSETQ. CDR3: CASSSQGGNTEAFF. CDR3 nucleotide sequence: TGCGCCAGCAGCAGTCAGGGAGGGAACACTGAAGCTTTCTTT. The variable domain in full, with the rest retrieved from reference TRBV5-1 and TRBJ1-1, is KAGVTQTPRYLIKTRGQQVTLSCSPISGHRSVSWYQQTPGQGLQFLFEYFSETQRNKGNFPGRFSGRQFSNSRSEMNVSTLELGDSALYLCASSSQGGNTEAFFGQGTRLTVV.

The chain recombines TRBV15 with TRBJ1-5, with 10 positions matching TRBD1. From germline, CDR1 is LNHNV and CDR2 YYDKDF (reference sequence). The CDR3 is 14 amino acids. V shed 5 bases and J 7 bases; nucleotides not matched to a gene: 5. This CDR3 is CATSPDRGRQPQHF. CDR3 coding DNA: TGTGCCACCAGCCCCGACAGGGGGCGGCAGCCCCAGCATTTT. Full variable domain (missing parts from reference TRBV15 and TRBJ1-5): DAMVIQNPRYQVTQFGKPVTLSCSQTLNHNVMYWYQQKSSQAPKLLFHYYDKDFNNEADTPDNFQSRRPNTSFCFLDIRSPGLGDTAMYLCATSPDRGRQPQHFGDGTRLSIL.

This clone was found many times. V and J are TRBV6-5 and TRBJ2-3; D uncertain. The CDR3 is made up of 13 amino acids. The V gene's germline CDR1 is MNHEY and CDR2 SVGAGI. V lost 1 base and J lost 6, with 8 bases in between. In DNA form, the CDR3 reads TGTGCCAGCAGTTACTTTGGAGCTGATACGCAGTATTTT. Translation gives CASSYFGADTQYF.

The chain combines TRBV6-1 with TRBJ2-1, with unresolved D. Germline lookup yields CDR1 MNHNS and CDR2 SASEGT. Trimming cost V 2 bases and J 4 bases, with 15 bases left between them. The CDR3 consists of 16 residues. The CDR3 region is CASSEPPASSYNEQFF. CDR3 nucleotides: TGTGCCAGCAGTGAACCTCCCGCCAGTTCGTACAATGAGCAGTTCTTC.

V gene TRBV7-8 combines with J gene TRBJ2-3, with 12 bases matching TRBD2. V lost 8 bases, J lost 7 bases, and 7 bases stayed unmatched. CDR3 length: 14 residues. Germline assignment: CDR1 SGHVS and CDR2 FQNEAQ. The CDR3 here is CASGLAGGPHTQYF. The CDR3 DNA follows: TGTGCCAGCGGGCTAGCGGGGGGGCCGCATACGCAGTATTTT.

The chain has TRBV5-1 and TRBJ1-2, with TRBD1 as a possible D gene (5 bases). The germline gives CDR1 SGHRS, CDR2 YFSETQ. CDR3 length: 15 amino acids. Trimming shortened V by 5 bases and J by 6 bases, and 20 bases separated the two germline ends. CDR3 residues: CASSGSGTSYDGYTF. In DNA form, the CDR3 reads TGCGCCAGCAGTGGTAGCGGGACCTCCTATGATGGCTACACCTTC.

This clone was seen ten or more times. The chain recombines TRBV29-1 with TRBJ2-7; a weak D match, TRBD2 (6 bases). Germline V gene lookup returns CDR1 SQVTM and CDR2 ANQGSEA. With 1 base removed from V and 5 bases from J, the gap between germline ends came to 12 bases. The CDR3 runs to 13 residues. The chain's CDR3 is CSVEVSPGDEQYF. The CDR3 region has the DNA TGCAGCGTTGAAGTGTCCCCGGGGGACGAGCAGTACTTC.

The chain has TRBV7-3 and TRBJ2-5, with TRBD1 matching over 7 bases. CDR1 SGHTA and CDR2 FQGTGA come from the germline V gene. Trimming removed 5 bases from V and 4 bases from J; junction bases left unmatched: 4. CDR3 size: 13 residues. The CDR3 sequence is CASSTGAGETQYF. The CDR3 nucleotides are TGTGCCAGCAGCACAGGGGCGGGAGAGACCCAGTACTTC.